This T cell receptor (beta chain) was sequenced for a study of CD8 T cells in ankylosing spondylitis. Germline-derived CDR1 and CDR2 are MGHRA and YSYEKL. The CDR3 is 17 amino acids. Trimming pared 1 base from V and 5 bases from J, leaving 18 bases between. This clonotype was counted between two and nine times. The antigen is not known. Regarding the study as a whole: Reports of some motif variants in reactive arthritis synovial fluid and blood predate this one. What appeared characteristic of ankylosing spondylitis blood was a TCR beta motif of about eight highly homologous variants.

Making use of molecular barcodes, quantitative 5'-RACE generated TCR beta libraries. Using its own MiXCR run on the 5' RACE reads, TCRdb lists one record per CDR3 protein. The table has hundreds of thousands of distinct CDR3 sequences, about 13% seen once. The chain uses TRBV4-1 and TRBJ2-1; a possible D gene is TRBD2 (5 bases). The source material was blood, either unsorted or a sorted T cell fraction (not recorded which). This TCR derives from a male donor with ankylosing spondylitis. DNA for the CDR3: TGCGCCAGCAGCCAAGGTAACCAACCAACTAGGAACAATGAGCAGTTCTTC. Amino acid sequence: CASSQGNQPTRNNEQFF.